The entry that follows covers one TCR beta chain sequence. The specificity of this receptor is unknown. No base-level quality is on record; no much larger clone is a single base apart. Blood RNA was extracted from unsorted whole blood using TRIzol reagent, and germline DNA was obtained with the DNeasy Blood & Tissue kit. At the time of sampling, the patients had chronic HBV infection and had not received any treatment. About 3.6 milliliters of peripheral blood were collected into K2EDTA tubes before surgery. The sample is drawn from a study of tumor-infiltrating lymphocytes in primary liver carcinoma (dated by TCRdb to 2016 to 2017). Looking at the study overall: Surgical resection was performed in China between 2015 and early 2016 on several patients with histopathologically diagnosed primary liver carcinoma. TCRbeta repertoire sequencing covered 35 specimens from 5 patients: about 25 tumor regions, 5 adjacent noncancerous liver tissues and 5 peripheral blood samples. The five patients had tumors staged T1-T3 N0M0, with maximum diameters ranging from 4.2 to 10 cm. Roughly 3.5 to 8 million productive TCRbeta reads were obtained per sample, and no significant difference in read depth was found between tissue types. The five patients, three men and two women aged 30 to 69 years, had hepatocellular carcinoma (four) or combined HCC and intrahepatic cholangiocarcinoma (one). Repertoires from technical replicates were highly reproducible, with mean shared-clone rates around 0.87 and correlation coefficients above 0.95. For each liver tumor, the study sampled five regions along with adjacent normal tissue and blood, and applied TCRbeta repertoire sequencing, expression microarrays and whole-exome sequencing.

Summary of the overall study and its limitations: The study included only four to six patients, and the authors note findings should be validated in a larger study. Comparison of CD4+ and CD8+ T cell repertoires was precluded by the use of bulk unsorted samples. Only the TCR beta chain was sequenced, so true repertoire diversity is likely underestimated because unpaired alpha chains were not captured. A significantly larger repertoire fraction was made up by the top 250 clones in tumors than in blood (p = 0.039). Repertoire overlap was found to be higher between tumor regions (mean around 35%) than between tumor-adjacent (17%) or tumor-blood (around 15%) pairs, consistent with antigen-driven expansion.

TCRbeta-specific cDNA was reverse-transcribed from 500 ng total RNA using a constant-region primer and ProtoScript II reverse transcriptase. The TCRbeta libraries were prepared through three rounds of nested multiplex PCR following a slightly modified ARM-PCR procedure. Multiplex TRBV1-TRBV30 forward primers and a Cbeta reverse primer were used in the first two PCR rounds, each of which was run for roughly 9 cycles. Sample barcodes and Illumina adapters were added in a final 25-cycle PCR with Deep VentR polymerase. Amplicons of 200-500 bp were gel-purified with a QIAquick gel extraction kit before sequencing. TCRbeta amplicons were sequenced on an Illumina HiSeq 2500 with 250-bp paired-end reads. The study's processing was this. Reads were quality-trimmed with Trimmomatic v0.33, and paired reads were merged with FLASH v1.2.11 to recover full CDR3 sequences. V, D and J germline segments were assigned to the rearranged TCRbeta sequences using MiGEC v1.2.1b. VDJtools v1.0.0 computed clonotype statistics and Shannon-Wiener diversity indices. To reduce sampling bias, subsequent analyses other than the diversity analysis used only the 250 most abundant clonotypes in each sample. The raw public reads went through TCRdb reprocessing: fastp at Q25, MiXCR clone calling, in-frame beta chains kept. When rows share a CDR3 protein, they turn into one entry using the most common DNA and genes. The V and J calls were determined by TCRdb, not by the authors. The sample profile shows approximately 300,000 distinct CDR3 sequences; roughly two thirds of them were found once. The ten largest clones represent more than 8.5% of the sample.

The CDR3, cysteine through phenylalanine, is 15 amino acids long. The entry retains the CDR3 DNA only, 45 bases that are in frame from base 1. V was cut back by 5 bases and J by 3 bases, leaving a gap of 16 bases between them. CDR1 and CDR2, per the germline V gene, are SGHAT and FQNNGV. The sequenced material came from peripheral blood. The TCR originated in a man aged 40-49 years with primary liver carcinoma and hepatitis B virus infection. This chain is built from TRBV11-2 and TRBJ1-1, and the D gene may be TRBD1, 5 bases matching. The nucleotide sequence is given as TGTGCCAGCAGCCGGTACGGGGCTAAGGACACTGAAGCTTTCTTT. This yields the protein CASSRYGAKDTEAFF.